These 20 T cell receptor beta chains came from one sample sequenced in a study of CD8 T cells in Susac syndrome. cDNA came from around 0.5 to 1 ug RNA primed by random hexamers. One entry per CDR3 protein, called by TCRdb with MiXCR from the immunoSEQ multiplex PCR reads. The data hold 71,000 or so distinct CDR3 sequences, with 96% observed a single time. Sequenced sample: CD4+ T cells from PBMCs. All receptors derive from a human donor with multiple sclerosis.

The V call is TRBV24-1, the J call TRBJ2-2; possibly TRBD2 for D (6 bases). Germline-derived CDR1 and CDR2 are KGHDR and SFDVKD. This CDR3 is 16 amino acids long. V was clipped by 3 bases and J by 1 base, with 11 bases between them. The CDR3 DNA reads as TGTGCCACCAGTGATCCGCGCGGGGAGAACACCGGGGAGCTGTTTTTT. Protein sequence: CATSDPRGENTGELFF.

V usage is TRBV2 and J usage is TRBJ2-5; 9 positions match TRBD2. The germline V gene encodes CDR1 SNHLY and CDR2 FYNNEI. V was clipped by 4 bases and J by 1 base; unmatched bases: 4. The CDR3 totals 15 residues. CDR3 sequence reads: CASSVKRGAQETQYF. The CDR3 DNA sequence: TGTGCCAGCAGTGTAAAGCGGGGGGCCCAAGAGACCCAGTACTTC. The variable domain in full, with the rest retrieved from reference TRBV2 and TRBJ2-5, is EPEVTQTPSHQVTQMGQEVILRCVPISNHLYFYWYRQILGQKVEFLVSFYNNEISEKSEIFDDQFSVERPDGSNFTLKIRSTKLEDSAMYFCASSVKRGAQETQYFGPGTRLLVL.

The V call is TRBV2, the J call TRBJ1-1; tentatively, D is TRBD1 (5 bases). The CDR3 runs to 13 residues. Germline loops: CDR1 SNHLY, CDR2 FYNNEI. Trimming took off 6 bases at V and 4 bases at J, with 12 bases between the two ends. The CDR3 is CASRPWGGTEAFF. Written as DNA, the CDR3 is TGTGCCAGCAGACCGTGGGGGGGCACTGAAGCTTTCTTT.

V is TRBV2 and J is TRBJ1-3; D not resolved. Germline V gives CDR1 SNHLY, CDR2 FYNNEI. Trimming pared 2 bases from V and 2 bases from J, leaving 7 bases between. CDR3 length: 14 amino acids. CDR3 coding DNA: TGTGCCAGCAGTGAAAATGGGGCTGGAAACACCATATATTTT. It specifies CASSENGAGNTIYF. Variable domain in full (rest from reference TRBV2 and TRBJ1-3): EPEVTQTPSHQVTQMGQEVILRCVPISNHLYFYWYRQILGQKVEFLVSFYNNEISEKSEIFDDQFSVERPDGSNFTLKIRSTKLEDSAMYFCASSENGAGNTIYFGEGSWLTVV.

The V gene is TRBV10-3, the J gene TRBJ2-3; TRBD2 matches at 7 bases. CDR1 ENHRY and CDR2 SYGVKD come from the germline V gene. V was clipped by 5 bases and J by 0 bases; unmatched bases: 2. The CDR3 totals 14 residues. The CDR3 DNA reads as TGTGCCATCAGTAGCGGGACTAGCACAGATACGCAGTATTTT. Encoded protein: CAISSGTSTDTQYF.

This CDR3 is CASSLGAGGGQETQYF. The CDR3 region has the DNA TGTGCCAGCAGCTTAGGTGCCGGGGGCGGTCAAGAGACCCAGTACTTC. The V gene is TRBV7-9, the J gene TRBJ2-5; the D gene could be TRBD1 or TRBD2 (6 bases each). Germline V gives CDR1 SEHNR, CDR2 FQNEAQ (reference sequence). V lost 1 base and J lost 2, with 14 bases in between. The CDR3 totals 16 residues.

The genes are TRBV12-3 or TRBV12-4 and TRBJ2-5; TRBD2 agrees at 13 bases. This CDR3 has 15 residues. J gave up 5 bases and V 5 bases, and 5 bases lay outside the gene matches. The CDR3: CASSTGLAGVETQYF. Here the CDR3 DNA reads TGTGCCAGCAGTACCGGACTAGCGGGGGTCGAGACCCAGTACTTC.

The chain has TRBV25-1 and TRBJ2-3, with D perhaps TRBD2 (6 bases). The CDR3 runs to 13 residues. The V gene's germline CDR1 is MGHDK and CDR2 SYGVNS. Trimming stripped 4 bases from V and 6 bases from J, with 11 bases between. The CDR3 coding sequence is TGTGCCAGCAGTGTTCCTCTAGCGGATACGCAGTATTTT. This sequence encodes CASSVPLADTQYF.

The chain is built from TRBV24-1 and TRBJ1-1, with D perhaps matching TRBD1 (5 bases). The length of the CDR3 is 14 residues. V shed 5 bases and J shed 1 base, with 10 bases lying between them. CDR1 is KGHDR and CDR2 is SFDVKD in the germline V gene. The CDR3 protein is CATSGGARNTEAFF. The CDR3 bases are TGTGCCACCAGTGGTGGGGCGAGGAACACTGAAGCTTTCTTT.

The genes are TRBV7-9 and TRBJ2-3; the match to TRBD1 covers 9 bases. CDR3 length: 17 amino acids. J lost 2 bases, V lost 5 bases, and 11 bases had no gene match. Looked up from germline, CDR1 is SEHNR and CDR2 is FQNEAQ (reference sequence). The CDR3: CASSVGDRAINTDTQYF. In nucleotides, the CDR3 is TGTGCCAGCAGCGTAGGGGACAGGGCAATTAACACAGATACGCAGTATTTT.

The chain joins TRBV7-2 to TRBJ1-2, with unresolved D. Germline assignment: CDR1 SGHTA and CDR2 FQGNSA. Trimming took off 3 bases at V and 0 bases at J, with 23 bases between the two ends. The CDR3 length is 19 residues. This chain's CDR3 is CASSFAIHVSGNPNYGYTF. The DNA of the CDR3 is TGTGCCAGCAGCTTCGCAATACATGTTTCAGGAAATCCTAACTATGGCTACACCTTC.

The chain's CDR3 is CASSSQGTMGYTF. The CDR3 DNA is TGTGCCAGCAGTTCACAGGGAACTATGGGCTACACCTTC. V is TRBV28 and J is TRBJ1-2, with D perhaps matching TRBD1 (6 bases). This CDR3 has 13 amino acids. Germline V gives CDR1 MDHEN, CDR2 SYDVKM. Trimming shortened V by 4 bases and J by 8 bases, and 14 bases separated the two germline ends.

This clonotype has only one observation. The chain uses TRBV29-1 and TRBJ1-1, with TRBD1 matching 7 bases. The CDR3 consists of 13 residues. Germline-derived CDR1 and CDR2 are SQVTM and ANQGSEA. V was clipped by 4 bases and J by 0 bases; unmatched bases: 2. Here the CDR3 reads CSVAGQMNTEAFF. The DNA for the CDR3 is TGCAGCGTTGCGGGACAGATGAACACTGAAGCTTTCTTT. Combining the CDR3 with reference TRBV29-1 and TRBJ1-1 gives the whole variable domain SAVISQKPSRDICQRGTSLTIQCQVDSQVTMMFWYRQQPGQSLTLIATANQGSEATYESGFVIDKFPISRPNLTFSTLTVSNMSPEDSSIYLCSVAGQMNTEAFFGQGTRLTVV.

This chain uses TRBV7-2 with TRBJ1-1; 9 positions match TRBD1. The V segment lost 5 bases and the J segment 8 bases; nucleotides outside the gene matches: 9. CDR1 and CDR2 from the germline V gene are SGHTA and FQGNSA. The CDR3 sequence is 14 residues long. For the CDR3, the DNA is TGTGCCAGCAGCCCAATCCGACAGGGGGGAGAAGCTTTCTTT. Translated, it gives CASSPIRQGGEAFF.

The chain couples TRBV7-2 to TRBJ2-7, with a possible D match to TRBD2 (7 bases). CDR1 and CDR2 from the germline V gene are SGHTA and FQGNSA. Deletions cut 4 bases from V and 2 bases from J, with 15 bases between. This CDR3 spans 15 amino acids. CDR3 sequence: CASSSPTGTTYEQYF. In DNA form, the CDR3 reads TGTGCCAGCAGCTCGCCCACAGGGACTACCTACGAGCAGTACTTC.

This chain links TRBV7-2 with TRBJ2-1; no definite D call. Germline CDR1 SGHTA, CDR2 FQGNSA. The CDR3 is made up of 14 amino acids. Trimming cost V 1 base and J 7 bases, with 11 bases left between them. CDR3 region: CASSLVRVGNEQFF. CDR3 coding DNA: TGTGCCAGCAGCTTAGTGCGAGTCGGGAATGAGCAGTTCTTC. The full variable domain, in which reference TRBV7-2 and TRBJ2-1 provide the parts outside the CDR3, is GAGVSQSPSNKVTEKGKDVELRCDPISGHTALYWYRQSLGQGLEFLIYFQGNSAPDKSGLPSDRFSAERTGGSVSTLTIQRTQQEDSAVYLCASSLVRVGNEQFFGPGTRLTVL.

The V call is TRBV20-1, the J call TRBJ2-3; maybe TRBD2 (7 bases). This CDR3 contains 15 residues. The V gene lost 6 bases and the J gene lost 5 bases, with 21 bases spanning the gap. Germline CDR1 DFQATT, CDR2 SNEGSKA (reference sequence). The CDR3 nucleotides read TGCAGTGCGACGCCATCGGGGGGCCAATTAGATACGCAGTATTTT. Amino acids: CSATPSGGQLDTQYF.

The genes are TRBV6-1 and TRBJ1-5, with D possibly being TRBD1 (5 bases). The germline gives CDR1 MNHNS, CDR2 SASEGT. Trimming cost V 1 base and J 3 bases, with 7 bases left between them. The CDR3 extends over 14 amino acids. CDR3 coding DNA: TGTGCCAGCAGTGAAGAGGGGACCAATCAGCCCCAGCATTTT. The encoded protein is CASSEEGTNQPQHF.

The V gene is TRBV19, the J gene TRBJ1-2, with TRBD1 as a possible D gene (5 bases). V was shortened by 6 bases and J by 0 bases, with 14 bases between the two germline ends. The CDR3 runs to 15 residues. Germline CDR1 is LNHDA and CDR2 is SQIVND (reference sequence). The CDR3 sequence is CASSRGASPNYGYTF. Written as DNA, the CDR3 is TGTGCCAGTAGCCGCGGGGCCAGCCCTAACTATGGCTACACCTTC.

This chain joins TRBV29-1 and TRBJ2-2; D is perhaps TRBD2 (5 bases). Germline V gene lookup returns CDR1 SQVTM and CDR2 ANQGSEA. V was pared by 7 bases and J by 2 bases, with 14 bases between. CDR3 size: 14 residues. The CDR3 is CSAEGQANTGELFF. CDR3 in DNA: TGCAGCGCCGAGGGCCAGGCCAACACCGGGGAGCTGTTTTTT.